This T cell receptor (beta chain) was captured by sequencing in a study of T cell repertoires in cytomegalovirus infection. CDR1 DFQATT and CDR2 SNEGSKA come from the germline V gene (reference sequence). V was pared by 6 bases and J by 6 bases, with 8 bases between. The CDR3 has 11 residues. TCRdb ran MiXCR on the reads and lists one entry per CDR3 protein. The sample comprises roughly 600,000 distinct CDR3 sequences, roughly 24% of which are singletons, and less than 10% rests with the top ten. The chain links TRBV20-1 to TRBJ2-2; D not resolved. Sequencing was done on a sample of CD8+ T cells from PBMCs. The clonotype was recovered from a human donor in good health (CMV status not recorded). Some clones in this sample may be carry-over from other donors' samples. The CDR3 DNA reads TGCAGTGCCTTCAGTTCCGGGGAGCTGTTTTTT. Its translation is CSAFSSGELFF.